This TCR beta chain originates from a study of post-analysis software for immune sequencing data. This CDR3 region has 16 residues. Germline-derived CDR1 and CDR2 are MNHEY and SVGEGT. Study-level points and caveats: Five or six TRBV segments, including TRBV5-6, TRBV5-1 and TRBV20-1, were more frequent in patients than controls.

About this clonotype: Its antigen is unidentified. Sequence at one end of the junction differs from germline and may be a read error.

Included in the TCR beta cDNA libraries were unique molecular identifiers. TCRdb recomputed calls from the PCR reads with MiXCR, one row per CDR3 protein. The sample has 740,000 or so distinct CDR3 sequences, under 70% seen once. Sample: blood. The V gene is TRBV6-2 or TRBV6-3, the J gene TRBJ2-5; 12 bases are a match to TRBD2. The TCR was taken from a girl between 5 and 17 years old with multiple sclerosis. CDR3 region: CTSSSKLAGGQETQYF. For the CDR3, the DNA is TGTACCAGCAGTTCCAAACTAGCGGGGGGACAAGAGACCCAGTACTTC.